This TCR beta chain was identified in a study of T cell responses to AZD1222 COVID-19 vaccine. Study outcomes and limitations: Most donors were white British, females outnumbered males, and clonal diversity was possibly underestimated.

V shed 2 bases and J shed 7 bases, with 21 bases lying between them. The CDR3 loop spans 17 amino acids. Germline values: CDR1 MRHNA, CDR2 SNTAGT. About this clone itself: What it recognizes is unknown.

TCRdb's table, derived via immunoSEQ multiplex PCR, lists solely in-frame clones and lacks some. The table has 100,000 or so clones, roughly 86% seen once. The chain has TRBV6-4 and TRBJ1-5, with unresolved D. The material was peripheral blood, obtained on day 0 of MenACWY control vaccination. This receptor was obtained from an adult in good health. CDR3 coding DNA: TGTGCCAGCAGTGACATCCGGGTTGTCAGCCCAATCCAGCCCCAGCATTTT. It specifies CASSDIRVVSPIQPQHF.